Each of the 9 T cell receptor beta chains below was sequenced from the same sample in a study of T-cell reconstitution after alpha-beta-depleted transplantation in children. The TCRbeta library was prepared with unique molecular identifiers. Each CDR3 protein is one row after TCRdb ran MiXCR on the PCR reads. The repertoire has under 850,000 distinct CDR3 sequences, around 14% of them found once; the top ten carry 0.79%. Source: PBMCs, taken before TCRalphabeta/CD19-depleted stem cell transplant. These receptors all come from a girl aged 2 to 9 with congenital amegakaryocytic thrombocytopenia, due to receive a stem cell transplant.

The rearrangement uses TRBV12-3 or TRBV12-4 and TRBJ1-4; TRBD1 might be the D (5 bases). V lost 3 bases, J lost 10 bases, and 9 bases lay in between. CDR3 length equals 12 residues. CDR3 DNA: TGTGCCAGCAGTTTCAGCGGGGCAAAACTGTTTTTT. This sequence encodes CASSFSGAKLFF.

This clonotype has a handful of counts. The gene calls are TRBV20-1 and TRBJ2-3; the D gene is possibly TRBD1 (5 bases). With 3 bases removed from V and 0 bases from J, the gap between germline ends came to 13 bases. The CDR3 extends over 15 amino acids. The V gene's germline CDR1 is DFQATT and CDR2 SNEGSKA (reference sequence). The DNA for the CDR3 is TGCAGTGCTAGGGATTCTTGGGGCAGCACAGATACGCAGTATTTT. Translating it yields CSARDSWGSTDTQYF.

The CDR3 DNA sequence: TGTGCCAGCAGTTTTATGAGGGGCGAGCAGTACTTC. It yields the protein CASSFMRGEQYF. This chain uses TRBV27 with TRBJ2-7; the D gene could be TRBD1 or TRBD2 (5 bases each). The CDR3 spans 12 residues. Trimming removed 3 bases at V and 6 bases at J, with 9 bases between. Germline-derived CDR1 and CDR2 are MNHEY and SMNVEV (reference sequence).

Regarding this clonotype: With a much larger clone just one base away, this may be a read error. The chain couples TRBV6-5 to TRBJ2-3, with TRBD1 matching 7 bases. The assigned J gene may be wrong: the sequence end matches TRBJ1-5 better. The CDR3 consists of 15 residues. Germline V gene sequence: CDR1 MNHEY, CDR2 SVGAGI. The CDR3 here is CASSYRGRGTDTQHF. In DNA form, the CDR3 reads TGTGCCAGCAGTTACCGTGGCAGGGGGACAGATACGCAGCATTTT.

The rearrangement links TRBV6-2 or TRBV6-3 to TRBJ2-7; the match to TRBD2 covers 8 bases. CDR3 length equals 15 residues. Losses at the gene ends were 8 bases for V and 2 bases for J; bases not matched to a gene: 11. The germline V gene encodes CDR1 MNHEY and CDR2 SVGEGT. The DNA for the CDR3 is TGTGCCAGCTCTAACACCCTAGCGGGTCCCTACGAGCAGTACTTC. It translates to CASSNTLAGPYEQYF.

Only a few counts were recorded for this clonotype. The gene calls are TRBV5-1 and TRBJ1-1; 8 bases match TRBD1. In germline, CDR1 is SGHRS, CDR2 YFSETQ. This CDR3 contains 14 residues. J lost 3 bases, V lost 1 base, and 2 bases had no gene match. The CDR3 DNA is TGCGCCAGCAGCTTGACAGGGGGAGACACTGAAGCTTTCTTT. Its protein is CASSLTGGDTEAFF.

This clonotype has a count of ten or more. This chain joins TRBV12-3 or TRBV12-4 and TRBJ2-2; tentatively, D is TRBD1 or TRBD2 (6 bases each). This CDR3 region has 17 residues. V lost 4 bases to trimming and J lost 2 bases, with 17 bases between them. CDR3 protein: CASSSPGGTYNTGELFF. Written as DNA, the CDR3 is TGTGCCAGCAGTTCGCCTGGGGGGACATACAACACCGGGGAGCTGTTTTTT.

The table lists this clonotype with a few counts. The chain uses TRBV5-1 and TRBJ1-1, with D unresolved. There are 14 residues in the CDR3. Germline CDR1 and CDR2: SGHRS and YFSETQ. V lost 7 bases and J 0 bases, leaving 13 bases between the germline ends. DNA for the CDR3: TGCGCCAGCGGCCGCGAGGGAATGAACACTGAAGCTTTCTTT. Amino acids: CASGREGMNTEAFF.

This chain uses TRBV7-3 with TRBJ2-3, with D possibly being TRBD2 (5 bases). The CDR3 has 14 residues. V was cut by 5 bases and J by 1 base, with 10 bases left in between. In germline, CDR1 is SGHTA, CDR2 FQGTGA. The CDR3 loop is CASSPSSGTDTQYF. The CDR3 DNA is TGTGCCAGCAGCCCGAGTAGCGGCACAGATACGCAGTATTTT. The whole variable domain, filled in from reference TRBV7-3 and TRBJ2-3, reads GAGVSQTPSNKVTEKGKYVELRCDPISGHTALYWYRQSLGQGPEFLIYFQGTGAADDSGLPNDRFFAVRPEGSVSTLKIQRTERGDSAVYLCASSPSSGTDTQYFGPGTRLTVL.